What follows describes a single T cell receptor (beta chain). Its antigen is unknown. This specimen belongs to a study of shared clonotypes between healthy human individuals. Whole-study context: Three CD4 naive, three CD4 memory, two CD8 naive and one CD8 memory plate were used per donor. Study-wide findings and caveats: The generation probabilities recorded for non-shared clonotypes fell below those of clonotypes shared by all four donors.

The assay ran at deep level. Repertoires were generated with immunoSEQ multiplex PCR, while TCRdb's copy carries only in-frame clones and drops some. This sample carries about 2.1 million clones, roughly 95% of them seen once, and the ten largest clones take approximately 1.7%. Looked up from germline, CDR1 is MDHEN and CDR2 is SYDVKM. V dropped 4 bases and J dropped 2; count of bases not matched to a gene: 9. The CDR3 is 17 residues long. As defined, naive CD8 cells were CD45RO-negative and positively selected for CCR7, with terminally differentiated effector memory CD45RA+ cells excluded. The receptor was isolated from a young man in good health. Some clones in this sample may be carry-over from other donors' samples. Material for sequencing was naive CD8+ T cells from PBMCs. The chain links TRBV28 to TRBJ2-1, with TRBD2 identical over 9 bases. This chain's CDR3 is CASSSPLAGATYNEQFF. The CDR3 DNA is TGTGCCAGCAGTTCCCCCTTAGCGGGAGCGACCTACAATGAGCAGTTCTTC.